This T cell receptor (beta chain) was recovered during a study of early T cells in non-severe SARS-CoV-2 infection. About the research overall: Chains were not paired, and sequencing was done on bulk RNA from unsorted whole blood.

The V end was cut by 7 bases, the J end by 0 bases, with 13 bases between. The CDR3 runs to 14 residues. Germline V gene data show CDR1 as DFQATT and CDR2 as SNEGSKA (reference sequence). General study points: Matches to VDJdb favored anti-spike CD8 responses and missed private and CD4 specificities.

With regard to this clonotype: Its target is unknown.

Individual cDNA molecules received unique molecular identifiers. TCRdb fed the 5' RACE reads into MiXCR, producing one record per CDR3 protein. Counted here are some 120,000 distinct CDR3 sequences, more than 12% occurring once; the ten biggest clones make up roughly a fifth. The sequencing input was whole blood. The receptor was isolated from an adult who was a healthcare worker with PCR-confirmed SARS-CoV-2 infection or an uninfected control (not recorded which). The gene calls are TRBV20-1 and TRBJ2-1; D is unresolved. The CDR3 here is CSVLRLSSYNEQFF. CDR3 nucleotide sequence: TGCAGTGTACTAAGACTGAGCTCCTACAATGAGCAGTTCTTC.